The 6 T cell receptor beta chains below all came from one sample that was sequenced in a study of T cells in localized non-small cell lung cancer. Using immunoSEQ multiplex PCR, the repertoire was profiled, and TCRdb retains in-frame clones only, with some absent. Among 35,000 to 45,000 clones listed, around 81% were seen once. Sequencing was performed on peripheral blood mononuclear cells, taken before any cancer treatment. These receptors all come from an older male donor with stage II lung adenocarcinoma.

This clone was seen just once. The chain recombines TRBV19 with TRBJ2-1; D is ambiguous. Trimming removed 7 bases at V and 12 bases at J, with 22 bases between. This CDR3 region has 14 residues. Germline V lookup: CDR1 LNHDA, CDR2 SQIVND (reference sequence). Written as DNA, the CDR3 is TGTGCCAGTAATCTGGGGTCTATGGACGAGAGGCAGTTCTTC. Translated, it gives CASNLGSMDERQFF.

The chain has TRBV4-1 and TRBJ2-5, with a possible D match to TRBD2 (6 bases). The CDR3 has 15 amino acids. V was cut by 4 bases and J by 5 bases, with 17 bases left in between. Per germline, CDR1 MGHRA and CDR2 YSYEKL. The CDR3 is CASSLLSGLDETQYF. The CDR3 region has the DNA TGCGCCAGCAGCCTTCTCTCGGGACTCGATGAGACCCAGTACTTC.

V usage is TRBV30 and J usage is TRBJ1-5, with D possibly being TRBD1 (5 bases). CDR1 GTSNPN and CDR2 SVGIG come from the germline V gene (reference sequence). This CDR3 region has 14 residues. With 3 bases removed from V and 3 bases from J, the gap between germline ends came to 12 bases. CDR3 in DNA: TGTGCCTGGAGCGAGGGACTATTCAATCAGCCCCAGCATTTT. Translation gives CAWSEGLFNQPQHF.

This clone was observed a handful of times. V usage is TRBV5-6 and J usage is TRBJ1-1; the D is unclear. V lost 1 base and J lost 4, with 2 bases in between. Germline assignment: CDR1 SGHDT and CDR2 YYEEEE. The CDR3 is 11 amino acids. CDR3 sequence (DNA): TGTGCCAGCAGCTTGCGCACTGAAGCTTTCTTT. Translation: CASSLRTEAFF.

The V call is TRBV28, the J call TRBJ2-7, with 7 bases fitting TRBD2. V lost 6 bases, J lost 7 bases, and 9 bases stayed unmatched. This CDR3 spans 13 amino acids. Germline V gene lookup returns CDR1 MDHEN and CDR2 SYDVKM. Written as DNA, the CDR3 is TGTGCCAGCAGCCCTGGGGGGGATTGGGAGCAGTACTTC. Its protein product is CASSPGGDWEQYF.

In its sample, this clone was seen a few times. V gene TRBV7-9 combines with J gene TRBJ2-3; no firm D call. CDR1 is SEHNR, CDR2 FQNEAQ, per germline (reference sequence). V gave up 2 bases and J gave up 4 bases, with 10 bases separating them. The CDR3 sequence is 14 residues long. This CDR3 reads CASSLTAAADTQYF. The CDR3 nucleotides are TGTGCCAGCAGCTTAACCGCGGCGGCAGATACGCAGTATTTT.